This T cell receptor (beta chain) was captured by sequencing in a study of blood T cell repertoires in COVID-19. The method was immunoSEQ multiplex PCR; TCRdb's version includes in-frame clones alone and lacks a portion of them. The data show approximately 71,000 clones, 88% seen once. Germline values: CDR1 GTSNPN, CDR2 SVGIG (reference sequence). The V gene end was trimmed by 0 bases and the J gene end by 7 bases; junction bases not matched to a gene: 8. The CDR3 length is 15 residues. Sequenced input: peripheral blood. The source of this sequence is a human donor in a cohort sampled during active COVID-19. The rearrangement uses TRBV30 and TRBJ1-4, with 7 bases fitting TRBD1. For the CDR3, the DNA is TGTGCCTGGAGTGTAGGGACAGCGAGGGGTGAAAAACTGTTTTTT. It is translated as CAWSVGTARGEKLFF. Based on the CDR3 plus reference TRBV30 and TRBJ1-4, the full variable domain is SQTIHQWPATLVQPVGSPLSLECTVEGTSNPNLYWYRQAAGRGLQLLFYSVGIGQISSEVPQNLSASRPQDRQFILSSKKLLLSDSGFYLCAWSVGTARGEKLFFGSGTQLSVL.